These 19 T cell receptor beta chains were sequenced from one sample in a study of CD8+CD57+ T cells in acquired aplastic anemia. Individuals selected for sequencing had exhibited CD8+CD57+ cell expansion on flow cytometry. Genomic DNA, serving as template, underwent TCR beta VDJ and CDR3 profiling. One entry per CDR3 protein results from TCRdb running MiXCR on the reads. The sample includes fewer than 200,000 distinct CDR3 sequences, roughly 50% seen only once; the top ten take 1.8%. Sequenced sample: sorted CD4+, CD8+, or CD8+CD57+ T cells (not recorded which) from PBMCs. Source of these receptors: a human donor with aplastic anemia.

The DNA of the CDR3 is TGTGCCAGCAGTGTGAGGGGATACACCGGGGAGCTGTTTTTT. It yields the protein CASSVRGYTGELFF. V usage is TRBV2 and J usage is TRBJ2-2; D may correspond to TRBD1 or TRBD2 (5 bases each). Germline V gives CDR1 SNHLY, CDR2 FYNNEI. Trimming stripped 4 bases from V and 3 bases from J, with 9 bases between. The CDR3 is made up of 14 amino acids.

This clonotype appeared many times. V gene TRBV3-1 combines with J gene TRBJ1-2; D might be TRBD1 (5 bases). The germline V gene has CDR1 LGHDT and CDR2 YNNKEL (reference sequence). Trimming stripped 0 bases from V and 6 bases from J, with 11 bases between. This CDR3 has 14 amino acids. CDR3 amino acids: CASSQDQRGDGYTF. CDR3 bases: TGTGCCAGCAGCCAAGACCAACGGGGGGATGGCTACACCTTC.

The chain couples TRBV19 to TRBJ2-1; 8 bases agree with TRBD1. Germline V gene sequence: CDR1 LNHDA, CDR2 SQIVND (reference sequence). J was trimmed by 7 bases and V by 5 bases; bases with no gene match: 4. There are 13 residues in the CDR3. CDR3 protein: CASSGQGSNEQFF. CDR3 nucleotide sequence: TGTGCCAGTAGTGGACAGGGTTCGAATGAGCAGTTCTTC.

This chain links TRBV11-1 with TRBJ1-6; 7 positions agree with TRBD1. CDR1 is SGHAT, CDR2 FQDESV, per germline (reference sequence). The length of the CDR3 is 16 residues. The V gene end was trimmed by 4 bases and the J gene end by 5 bases; junction bases not matched to a gene: 8. The CDR3 nucleotides are TGTGCCAGCAGCTCAAGGGGGGGGACAGATAATTCACCCCTCCACTTT. Translation gives CASSSRGGTDNSPLHF. Full variable domain (missing parts from reference TRBV11-1 and TRBJ1-6): EAEVAQSPRYKITEKSQAVAFWCDPISGHATLYWYRQILGQGPELLVQFQDESVVDDSQLPKDRFSAERLKGVDSTLKIQPAELGDSAMYLCASSSRGGTDNSPLHFGNGTRLTVT.

This clonotype came up many times. The V gene is TRBV20-1, the J gene TRBJ1-1, with D uncertain. Germline CDR1 reads DFQATT; CDR2 reads SNEGSKA (reference sequence). Trimming left V 1 base short and J 3 bases short, with 15 bases between. The CDR3 runs to 15 residues. The CDR3 region is CSARAVLDGDTEAFF. The CDR3 nucleotides read TGCAGTGCTAGAGCGGTATTGGACGGGGACACTGAAGCTTTCTTT.

The V gene is TRBV6-1, the J gene TRBJ1-5, with a weak D call TRBD1 (5 bases). Trimming pared 8 bases from V and 6 bases from J, leaving 11 bases between. This CDR3 spans 12 amino acids. From germline, CDR1 is MNHNS and CDR2 SASEGT. CDR3 protein: CASPCRAQPQHF. CDR3 nucleotides: TGTGCCAGCCCTTGCAGGGCTCAGCCCCAGCATTTT.

The chain uses TRBV20-1 and TRBJ1-3; D ambiguous. Looked up from germline, CDR1 is DFQATT and CDR2 is SNEGSKA (reference sequence). CDR3 size: 12 residues. Deletions cut 6 bases from V and 2 bases from J, with 8 bases between. CDR3 coding DNA: TGCAGTGCCAGACCAGCTGGAAACACCATATATTTT. Translated: CSARPAGNTIYF.

On this clonotype: Mismatch with germline at one junction end may stem from a read error. The chain joins TRBV7-9 to TRBJ2-3; no clear D gene. The germline CDR1 and CDR2 sequences are SEHNR and FQNEAQ (reference sequence). The CDR3 is made up of 14 amino acids. CDR3 sequence: CTSSSQGPTDTQYF. The CDR3 bases are TGTACCAGCAGCTCTCAAGGCCCCACAGATACGCAGTATTTT.

This chain uses TRBV20-1 with TRBJ2-3; 7 bases align to TRBD1. The V gene's germline CDR1 is DFQATT and CDR2 SNEGSKA (reference sequence). The CDR3 is 14 residues long. The CDR3 region is CSANLVTGTDTQYF. The DNA for the CDR3 is TGCAGCGCCAATCTAGTGACAGGGACAGATACGCAGTATTTT.

This clonotype has more than one count but fewer than ten. The chain links TRBV15 to TRBJ1-5, with TRBD1 matching 7 bases. V was clipped by 4 bases and J by 6 bases; unmatched bases: 12. In germline, CDR1 is LNHNV, CDR2 YYDKDF (reference sequence). The CDR3 totals 16 residues. CDR3 sequence (DNA): TGTGCCACCAGCACTCTGACAGGGATCCACCCTCAGCCCCAGCATTTT. The encoded protein is CATSTLTGIHPQPQHF.

The genes are TRBV18 and TRBJ1-6; 9 bases agree with TRBD1. V shed 5 bases, J shed 4 bases, and the junction held 3 bases outside the gene matches. CDR1 is KGHSH and CDR2 is LQKENI in the germline V gene. The CDR3 loop spans 15 amino acids. Here the CDR3 reads CASSWDRAYNSPLHF. CDR3 sequence (DNA): TGTGCCAGCTCATGGGACAGGGCTTATAATTCACCCCTCCACTTT.

This sequence joins TRBV20-1 and TRBJ1-1; unclear D gene. V dropped 0 bases and J dropped 0 bases, with 8 bases sitting between them. The CDR3 is 14 residues long. Per germline, CDR1 DFQATT and CDR2 SNEGSKA (reference sequence). CDR3 in amino acids: CSARDVGMNTEAFF. DNA for the CDR3: TGCAGTGCTAGAGATGTCGGCATGAACACTGAAGCTTTCTTT.

The CDR3 DNA reads as TGTGCCAGCAGCGGAAAACAGGGGGCTCTCACTGAAGCTTTCTTT. This gives the protein CASSGKQGALTEAFF. The chain carries TRBV9 and TRBJ1-1; 9 bases line up with TRBD1. Germline V CDR1 and CDR2: SGDLS, YYNGEE. The CDR3 is 15 amino acids. V was pared by 3 bases and J by 4 bases, with 7 bases of the junction left unmatched.

This clonotype has a handful of counts. This sequence joins TRBV10-2 and TRBJ1-3; D gene unclear. CDR1 WSHSY and CDR2 SAAADI come from the germline V gene. V gave up 4 bases and J gave up 3 bases, with 4 bases separating them. There are 12 residues in the CDR3. The chain's CDR3 is CASSAVGNTIYF. In nucleotides, the CDR3 is TGCGCCAGCAGTGCAGTTGGAAACACCATATATTTT.

This clonotype showed up just a few times. This sequence joins TRBV28 and TRBJ1-1; no clear D. This CDR3 is 12 amino acids long. The ends were cut back, 8 bases at V and 3 bases at J, with 10 bases in the middle. Germline V gene data show CDR1 as MDHEN and CDR2 as SYDVKM. The CDR3 DNA reads TGTGCCAGCGGGAAGAGTTACACTGAAGCTTTCTTT. This translates into CASGKSYTEAFF.

The sample holds many counts of this clonotype. This chain uses TRBV2 with TRBJ1-5; no clear D. The CDR3 covers 16 residues. With 4 bases removed from V and 0 bases from J, the gap between germline ends came to 13 bases. Germline V gives CDR1 SNHLY, CDR2 FYNNEI. CDR3 loop: CASSVADVYSNQPQHF. The CDR3 nucleotides read TGTGCCAGCAGTGTCGCGGACGTATATAGCAATCAGCCCCAGCATTTT.

The rearrangement links TRBV7-8 to TRBJ2-5; possibly TRBD1 for D (6 bases). V was trimmed by 7 bases and J by 5 bases, leaving 14 bases between them. The CDR3 covers 13 residues. Looked up from germline, CDR1 is SGHVS and CDR2 is FQNEAQ. CDR3 protein: CASNNRVEETQYF. CDR3 DNA sequence: TGTGCCAGCAACAACAGGGTTGAGGAGACCCAGTACTTC.

The chain combines TRBV10-3 with TRBJ1-2; D might be TRBD1 (5 bases). The CDR3 extends over 14 amino acids. The V gene lost 6 bases and the J gene lost 5 bases, with 16 bases spanning the gap. Germline assignment: CDR1 ENHRY and CDR2 SYGVKD. CDR3 residues: CAISETGTSYGYTF. The CDR3 DNA is TGTGCCATCAGCGAGACCGGGACGAGTTATGGCTACACCTTC.

This clonotype was seen ten or more times. DNA of the CDR3: TGCGCCAGCAGTGGGAGACCGGGACAGGGAACAGATACGCAGTATTTT. It encodes CASSGRPGQGTDTQYF. This sequence joins TRBV10-2 and TRBJ2-3, with 9 nucleotides matching TRBD1. CDR3 length: 16 residues. The germline gives CDR1 WSHSY, CDR2 SAAADI. V shed 4 bases and J 3 bases; nucleotides not matched to a gene: 8.